Each of the 15 T cell receptor beta chains below was sequenced from the same sample in a study of cytomegalovirus exposure and HLA in healthy donors. PCR was performed using 60 Vbeta and 13 Jbeta primers. Profiled with immunoSEQ multiplex PCR; TCRdb holds only in-frame clones, not every one. The sample records approximately 98,000 clones, approximately 79% being singletons. What was sequenced was PBMCs. The receptor source for this set is a male donor in good health and CMV-seronegative.

This clone was detected only once. This chain uses TRBV6-6 with TRBJ1-1; 8 bases are shared with TRBD1. From germline, CDR1 is MNHNY and CDR2 SVGAGI (reference sequence). Losses at the gene ends were 8 bases for V and 1 base for J; bases not matched to a gene: 6. The CDR3 totals 14 residues. The DNA for the CDR3 is TGTGCCAGCCGGGCGGGACAGGCGAACACTGAAGCTTTCTTT. This gives the protein CASRAGQANTEAFF.

A single count supports this clone. The V and J genes are TRBV9 and TRBJ2-3; TRBD2 is a possible D gene (5 bases). Trimming took off 3 bases at V and 0 bases at J, with 14 bases between the two ends. The CDR3 length is 16 residues. Germline V gene lookup returns CDR1 SGDLS and CDR2 YYNGEE. The CDR3 loop is CASSDPRAFSTDTQYF. CDR3 coding DNA: TGTGCCAGCAGCGACCCGAGGGCCTTCAGCACAGATACGCAGTATTTT.

V usage is TRBV28 and J usage is TRBJ1-5, with 7 bases that match TRBD1. The CDR3 is 16 amino acids. Germline V gene data show CDR1 as MDHEN and CDR2 as SYDVKM. The V and J ends lost 4 bases and 5 bases, in that order; junction bases with no gene match: 11. The CDR3 nucleotides are TGTGCCAGCAGTTCGAGGGGGCAGGTCACCCATCAGCCCCAGCATTTT. This codes for CASSSRGQVTHQPQHF.

The rearrangement joins TRBV19 to TRBJ2-6; D is perhaps TRBD1 (5 bases). The CDR3 is 15 amino acids. V was shortened by 5 bases and J by 2 bases, with 10 bases between the two germline ends. Per the germline V gene, CDR1 is LNHDA and CDR2 is SQIVND (reference sequence). CDR3 bases: TGTGCCAGTAGTCCGCAGGGCCCTGGGGCCAACGTCCTGACTTTC. This gives the protein CASSPQGPGANVLTF.

As for this clone: One end of the junction does not line up with germline, which may come from a read error. This chain links TRBV25-1 with TRBJ1-1; 9 bases are a match to TRBD1. The CDR3 sequence is 17 residues long. Germline V gives CDR1 MGHDK, CDR2 SYGVNS. In DNA form, the CDR3 reads TGTGCCAGCAGCGACGGGACAGGGAGAAACATGAACACTGGAGCTTTCTTT. It specifies CASSDGTGRNMNTGAFF.

The table lists this clone with a count of one. The chain combines TRBV2 with TRBJ2-1, with 8 positions matching TRBD1. Germline V gene data show CDR1 as SNHLY and CDR2 as FYNNEI. The junction had 13 bases not matched to a gene; V was cut back by 5 bases and J by 7 bases. CDR3 length: 16 amino acids. In DNA, the CDR3 is TGTGCCAGCAGTTCTCCAGGACAGGGACCGACTAATGAGCAGTTCTTC. Protein: CASSSPGQGPTNEQFF. Together with reference TRBV2 and TRBJ2-1, the CDR3 gives the full variable domain: EPEVTQTPSHQVTQMGQEVILRCVPISNHLYFYWYRQILGQKVEFLVSFYNNEISEKSEIFDDQFSVERPDGSNFTLKIRSTKLEDSAMYFCASSSPGQGPTNEQFFGPGTRLTVL.

This chain links TRBV6-1 with TRBJ2-7; possibly TRBD2 for D (7 bases). Trimming took 4 bases from V and 6 from J, leaving 31 bases between them. CDR1 and CDR2 from the germline V gene are MNHNS and SASEGT. The CDR3 has 19 amino acids. DNA of the CDR3: TGTGCCAGCAGTGGTTCCTCCGGGGGCTTTAGAGCGGGATCTCGCGAGCAGTACTTC. Translating gives CASSGSSGGFRAGSREQYF.

The chain carries TRBV27 and TRBJ2-7, with D maybe TRBD2 (6 bases). The V end was cut by 7 bases, the J end by 3 bases, with 16 bases between. The CDR3 runs 14 residues. Germline-derived CDR1 and CDR2 are MNHEY and SMNVEV (reference sequence). The CDR3, as DNA: TGTGCCAGCACCCCGACAGCGGGCTACTACGAGCAGTACTTC. Its protein is CASTPTAGYYEQYF.

This chain connects TRBV5-6 to TRBJ1-1; the D is unclear. The germline V gene has CDR1 SGHDT and CDR2 YYEEEE. V was cut by 4 bases and J by 0 bases, with 10 bases left in between. CDR3 size: 14 residues. The CDR3 bases are TGTGCCAGCAGCGGCGGGGTAATGAACACTGAAGCTTTCTTT. This gives the protein CASSGGVMNTEAFF. Full variable domain (missing parts from reference TRBV5-6 and TRBJ1-1): DAGVTQSPTHLIKTRGQQVTLRCSPKSGHDTVSWYQQALGQGPQFIFQYYEEEERQRGNFPDRFSGHQFPNYSSELNVNALLLGDSALYLCASSGGVMNTEAFFGQGTRLTVV.

The chain couples TRBV5-1 to TRBJ1-5, with TRBD1 as a possible D gene (6 bases). This CDR3 contains 16 residues. The germline V gene has CDR1 SGHRS and CDR2 YFSETQ. V shed 4 bases and J shed 1 base, with 15 bases lying between them. This CDR3 is CASSPGHVGSNQPQHF. CDR3 DNA sequence: TGCGCCAGCAGCCCGGGACACGTAGGAAGCAATCAGCCCCAGCATTTT.

The chain combines TRBV6-1 with TRBJ2-4, with D maybe TRBD2 (6 bases). CDR1 is MNHNS, CDR2 SASEGT, per germline. The CDR3 consists of 14 residues. Trimming stripped 6 bases from V and 8 bases from J, with 17 bases between. The CDR3 spells CASRGRLGGDIQYF. For the CDR3, the DNA is TGTGCCAGCAGGGGGAGACTCGGCGGGGACATTCAGTACTTC.

The V call is TRBV5-4, the J call TRBJ2-1; 7 bases align to TRBD2. This CDR3 is 16 amino acids long. The germline gives CDR1 SGHNT, CDR2 YYREEE (reference sequence). V lost 4 bases, J lost 7 bases, and 14 bases stayed unmatched. The CDR3 reads CASSPVSGPRGNEQFF. In DNA form, the CDR3 reads TGTGCCAGCAGCCCCGTTAGCGGGCCCCGTGGGAATGAGCAGTTCTTC.

The chain combines TRBV6-1 with TRBJ2-3, with a tentative D call TRBD1 (6 bases). Trimming removed 2 bases from V and 0 bases from J, with 21 bases in between. The CDR3 totals 19 residues. The germline gives CDR1 MNHNS, CDR2 SASEGT. CDR3 sequence: CASSEYGSIAGVSTDTQYF. CDR3 in DNA: TGTGCCAGCAGTGAATATGGAAGCATAGCAGGGGTTAGCACAGATACGCAGTATTTT.

The chain uses TRBV9 and TRBJ2-7; D is possibly TRBD1 (6 bases). This CDR3 has 15 residues. V was pared by 4 bases and J by 2 bases, with 16 bases between. The V gene's germline CDR1 is SGDLS and CDR2 YYNGEE. CDR3 DNA sequence: TGTGCCAGCAGCCCAGGGGCAGGGGATACCTACGAGCAGTACTTC. Translated, it gives CASSPGAGDTYEQYF.

This clone was counted a few times. The chain recombines TRBV5-1 with TRBJ1-3; 8 bases are a match to TRBD1. The CDR3 sequence is 15 residues long. Germline-derived CDR1 and CDR2 are SGHRS and YFSETQ. Losses at the gene ends were 2 bases for V and 8 bases for J; bases not matched to a gene: 9. The CDR3 DNA sequence: TGCGCCAGCAGCTTCCTCGGCAGGGGGCTCGACACCATATATTTT. It specifies CASSFLGRGLDTIYF.